The following is a TCR beta chain sequence with its context. Clones were sequenced by immunoSEQ multiplex PCR, and TCRdb holds only the in-frame ones, with some missing. The sample has some 130,000 clones; 94% are singletons. This specimen belongs to a study of cytomegalovirus exposure and HLA in healthy donors. Sequencing used PBMCs. The TCR sequence derives from a man in his late teens or twenties in good health and CMV-seropositive.

The CDR3 nucleotides read TGTGCCAGCAAAGGGCAGGGGGTTGGCTATGGCTACACCTTC. Residues: CASKGQGVGYGYTF. The chain couples TRBV6-1 to TRBJ1-2, with TRBD1 identical over 7 bases. The CDR3 loop spans 14 amino acids. Germline V lookup: CDR1 MNHNS, CDR2 SASEGT. V was clipped by 7 bases and J by 4 bases; unmatched bases: 9.